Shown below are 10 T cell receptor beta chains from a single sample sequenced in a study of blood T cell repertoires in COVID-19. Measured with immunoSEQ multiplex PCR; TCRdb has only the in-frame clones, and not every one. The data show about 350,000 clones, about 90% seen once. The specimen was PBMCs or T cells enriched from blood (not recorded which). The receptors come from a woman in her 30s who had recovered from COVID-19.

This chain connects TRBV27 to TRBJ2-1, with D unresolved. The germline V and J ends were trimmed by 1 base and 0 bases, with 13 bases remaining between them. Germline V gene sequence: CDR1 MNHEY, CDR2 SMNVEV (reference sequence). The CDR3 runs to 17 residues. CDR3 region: CASSLFGTKSSYNEQFF. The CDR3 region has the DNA TGTGCCAGCAGTTTATTTGGTACTAAAAGCTCCTACAATGAGCAGTTCTTC.

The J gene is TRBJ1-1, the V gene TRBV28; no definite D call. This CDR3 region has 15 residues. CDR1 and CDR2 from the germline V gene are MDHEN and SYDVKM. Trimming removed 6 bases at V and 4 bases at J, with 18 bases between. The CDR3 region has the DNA TGTGCCAGCAGGACGGGCGGGGATTTGGGCACTGAAGCTTTCTTT. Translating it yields CASRTGGDLGTEAFF.

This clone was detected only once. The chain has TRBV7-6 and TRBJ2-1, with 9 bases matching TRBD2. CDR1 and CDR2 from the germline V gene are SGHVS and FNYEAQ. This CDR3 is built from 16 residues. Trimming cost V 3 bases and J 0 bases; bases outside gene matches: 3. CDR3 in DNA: TGTGCCAGCAGCTTGGGCGGGGGGGCCTCCTACAATGAGCAGTTCTTC. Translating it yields CASSLGGGASYNEQFF.

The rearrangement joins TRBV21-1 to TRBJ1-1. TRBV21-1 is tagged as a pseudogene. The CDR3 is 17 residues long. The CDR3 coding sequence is TGTGCCAGCAGCATCGTGGGAGCCCCGAATGAGAACACTGAAGCTTTCTTT. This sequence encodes CASSIVGAPNENTEAFF.

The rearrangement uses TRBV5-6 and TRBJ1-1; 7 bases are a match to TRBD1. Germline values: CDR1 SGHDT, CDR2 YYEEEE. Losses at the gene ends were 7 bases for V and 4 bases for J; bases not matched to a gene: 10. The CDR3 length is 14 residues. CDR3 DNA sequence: TGTGCCAGCCTCAGGGGGGTACATGTCACTGAAGCTTTCTTT. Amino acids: CASLRGVHVTEAFF.

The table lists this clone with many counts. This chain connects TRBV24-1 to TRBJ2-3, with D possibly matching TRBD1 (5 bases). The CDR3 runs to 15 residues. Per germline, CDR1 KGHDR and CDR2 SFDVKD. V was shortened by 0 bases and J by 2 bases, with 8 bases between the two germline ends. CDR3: CATSDLQTDTDTQYF. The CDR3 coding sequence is TGTGCCACCAGTGATTTGCAGACAGACACAGATACGCAGTATTTT.

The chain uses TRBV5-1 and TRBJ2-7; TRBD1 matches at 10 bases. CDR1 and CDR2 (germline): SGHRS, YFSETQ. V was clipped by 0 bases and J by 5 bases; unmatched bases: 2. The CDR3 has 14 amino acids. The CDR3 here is CASSLGQGADEQYF. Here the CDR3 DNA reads TGCGCCAGCAGCTTGGGACAGGGGGCGGACGAGCAGTACTTC.

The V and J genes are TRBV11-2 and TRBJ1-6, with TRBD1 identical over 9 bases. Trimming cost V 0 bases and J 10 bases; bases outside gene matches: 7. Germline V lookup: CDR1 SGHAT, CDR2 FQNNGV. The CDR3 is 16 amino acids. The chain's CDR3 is CASSLDLRDRGSPLHF. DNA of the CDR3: TGTGCCAGCAGCTTAGATCTTCGAGACAGGGGGTCACCCCTCCACTTT.

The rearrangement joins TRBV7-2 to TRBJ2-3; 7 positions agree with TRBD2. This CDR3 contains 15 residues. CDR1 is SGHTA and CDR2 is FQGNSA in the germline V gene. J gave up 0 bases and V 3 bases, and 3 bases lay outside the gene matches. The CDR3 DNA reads TGTGCCAGCAGCTTTGGGACTACTAGCACAGATACGCAGTATTTT. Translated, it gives CASSFGTTSTDTQYF. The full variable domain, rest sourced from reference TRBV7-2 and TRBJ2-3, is GAGVSQSPSNKVTEKGKDVELRCDPISGHTALYWYRQSLGQGLEFLIYFQGNSAPDKSGLPSDRFSAERTGGSVSTLTIQRTQQEDSAVYLCASSFGTTSTDTQYFGPGTRLTVL.

This CDR3 is CATSDSGQFIGYTF. The CDR3 DNA reads TGTGCCACCAGTGATTCGGGACAGTTCATTGGCTACACCTTC. The gene calls are TRBV24-1 and TRBJ1-2; 7 positions match TRBD1. Unmatched junction bases numbered 6, after V lost 2 bases and J lost 7 bases. The CDR3 is made up of 14 amino acids. Germline loops: CDR1 KGHDR, CDR2 SFDVKD.